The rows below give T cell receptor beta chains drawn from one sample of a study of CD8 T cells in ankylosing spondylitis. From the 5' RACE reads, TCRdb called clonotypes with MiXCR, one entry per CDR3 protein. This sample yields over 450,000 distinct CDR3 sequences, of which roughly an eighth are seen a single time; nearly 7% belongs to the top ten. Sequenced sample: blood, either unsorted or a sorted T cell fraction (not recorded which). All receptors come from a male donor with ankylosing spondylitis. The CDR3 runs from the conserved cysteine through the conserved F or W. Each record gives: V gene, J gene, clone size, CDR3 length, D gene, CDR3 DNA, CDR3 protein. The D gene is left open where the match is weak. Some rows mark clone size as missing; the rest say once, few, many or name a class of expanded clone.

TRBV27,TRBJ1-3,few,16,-,TGTGCCAGCAGTCTGGACGTATCCCCGACTGGAAACACCATATATTTT,CASSLDVSPTGNTIYF
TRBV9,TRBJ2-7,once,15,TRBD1,TGTGCCAGCAGCGTAGAGACAGGGGCGCCCTACGAGCAGTACTTC,CASSVETGAPYEQYF
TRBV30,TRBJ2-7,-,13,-,TGTGCCTGGAGTCTGACAGGCCCCTACGAGCAGTACTTC,CAWSLTGPYEQYF
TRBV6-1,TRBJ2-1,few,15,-,TGTGCCAGCAGTCAGGGGCCGAGCTCCTACAATGAGCAGTTCTTC,CASSQGPSSYNEQFF
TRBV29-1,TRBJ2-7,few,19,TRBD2,TGCAGCGTTGGTGGCGGGACTAGCGGGAGTTCGATGAGTCCCTACGAGCAGTACTTC,CSVGGGTSGSSMSPYEQYF
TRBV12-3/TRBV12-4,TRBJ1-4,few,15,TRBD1,TGTGCCAGCAGTTTGGGGACAGGGGGTAATGAAAAACTGTTTTTT,CASSLGTGGNEKLFF
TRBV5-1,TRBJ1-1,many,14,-,TGCGCCAGCAGCTTGGGATTCGGGGACACTGAAGCTTTCTTT,CASSLGFGDTEAFF
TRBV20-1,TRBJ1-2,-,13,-,TGCAGTGCTAGAGATCCTCTTAGGGATGGCTACACCTTC,CSARDPLRDGYTF
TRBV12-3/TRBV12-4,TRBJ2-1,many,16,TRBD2,TGTGCCAGCAGCATAGCGGGAGGGAGCTCCTACAATGAGCAGTTCTTC,CASSIAGGSSYNEQFF
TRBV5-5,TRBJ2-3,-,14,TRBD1,TGTGCCAGCAGCTACGGACAGGTCGCGGATACGCAGTATTTT,CASSYGQVADTQYF
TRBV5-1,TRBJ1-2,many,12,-,TGCGCCAGCAGCGGACAGTTGGGGAGCTACACCTTC,CASSGQLGSYTF
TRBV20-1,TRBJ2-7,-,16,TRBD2,TGCAGTGCTAGATCCGAGCGGGAGTCAGACTCCTACGAGCAGTACTTC,CSARSERESDSYEQYF
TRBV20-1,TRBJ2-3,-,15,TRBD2,TGCAGTGCTAGAGTCCCAGCGGGAGGTCTTCATACGCAGTATTTT,CSARVPAGGLHTQYF
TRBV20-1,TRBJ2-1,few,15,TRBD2,TGCAGTGCTAGGAAGGGCGCGGGGGTCTACAATGAGCAGTTCTTC,CSARKGAGVYNEQFF
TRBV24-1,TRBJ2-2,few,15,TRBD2,TGTGCCACCAGATCTAGCGGGAGAGACACCGGGGAGCTGTTTTTT,CATRSSGRDTGELFF
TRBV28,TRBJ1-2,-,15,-,TGTGCCAGCAGTTTGCCGACCAGGGGCGGCTATGGCTACACCTTC,CASSLPTRGGYGYTF
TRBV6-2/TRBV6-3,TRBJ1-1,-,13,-,TGTGCCAGCAGTTGGTCAGGGAACACTGAAGCTTTCTTT,CASSWSGNTEAFF
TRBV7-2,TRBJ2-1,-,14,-,TGTGCCAGCAGCCCATTGGGCGTCTACAATGAGCAGTTCTTC,CASSPLGVYNEQFF
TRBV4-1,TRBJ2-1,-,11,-,TGCGCCAGCAGCCGCGTCGACGAGCAGTTCTTC,CASSRVDEQFF
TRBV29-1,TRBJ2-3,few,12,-,TGCAGCGTTGGAAGCAGCACAGATACGCAGTATTTT,CSVGSSTDTQYF
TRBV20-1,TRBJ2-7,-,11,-,TGCAGTGCCCGCGTTATGGGCGAGCAGTACTTC,CSARVMGEQYF
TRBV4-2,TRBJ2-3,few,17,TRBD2,TGTGCCAGCAGCCCCGGGACTAGCGGAATATCCACAGATACGCAGTATTTT,CASSPGTSGISTDTQYF
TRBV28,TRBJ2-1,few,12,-,TGTGCCAGCCTTTCGACACCGGGTGAGCAGTTCTTC,CASLSTPGEQFF
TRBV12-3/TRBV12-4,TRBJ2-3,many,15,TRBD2,TGTGCCAGCAGTCTGACTAGCGGGGGCACAGATACGCAGTATTTT,CASSLTSGGTDTQYF
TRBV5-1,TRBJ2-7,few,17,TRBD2,TGCGCCAGCAGCTTGGCCAAGACTAGCGGGGGAGTCGACGAGCAGTACTTC,CASSLAKTSGGVDEQYF
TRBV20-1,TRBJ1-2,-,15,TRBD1,TGCAGTGCTATCGGACAGGGGAAAACTAACTATGGCTACACCTTC,CSAIGQGKTNYGYTF
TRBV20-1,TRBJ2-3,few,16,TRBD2,TGCAGTGCTAGAGATTTAGCGGGTCCTAGCACAGATACGCAGTATTTT,CSARDLAGPSTDTQYF
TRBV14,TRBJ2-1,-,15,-,TGTGCCAGCAGTCCCGGGGCGGAGCTATACAATGAGCAGTTCTTC,CASSPGAELYNEQFF
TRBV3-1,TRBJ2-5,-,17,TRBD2,TGTGCCAGCAGCCAAGGGGGCCGAGCGGGAGGGCATGAGACCCAGTACTTC,CASSQGGRAGGHETQYF
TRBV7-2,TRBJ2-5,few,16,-,TGTGCCAGCAGCTTACCTTGGACACCAACACGAGAGACCCAGTACTTC,CASSLPWTPTRETQYF
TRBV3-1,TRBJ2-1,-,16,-,TGTGCCAGCAGCCCTGATTCGCCTACCCCCTACAATGAGCAGTTCTTC,CASSPDSPTPYNEQFF
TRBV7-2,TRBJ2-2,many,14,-,TGTGCCAGCAGCGCGTTGAATTTGGAGGGGGAGCTGTTTTTT,CASSALNLEGELFF
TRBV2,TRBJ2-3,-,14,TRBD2,TGTGCCAGCGAGACTAGCGGTCGCACAGATACGCAGTATTTT,CASETSGRTDTQYF
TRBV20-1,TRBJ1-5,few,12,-,TGCAGTGCTGCAGGAGGAGATCAGCCCCAGCATTTT,CSAAGGDQPQHF
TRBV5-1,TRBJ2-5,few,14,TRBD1,TGCGCCAGCAACAAGGGACAGCTACAAGAGACCCAGTACTTC,CASNKGQLQETQYF
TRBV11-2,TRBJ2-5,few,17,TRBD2,TGTGCCAGCAGCTCCTCTATTAGCGAGGGAGGGAGGAAGACCCAGTACTTC,CASSSSISEGGRKTQYF
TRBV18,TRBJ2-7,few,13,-,TGTGCCAGCTCTCCCGAGAGGGCGAGCGAGCAGTACTTC,CASSPERASEQYF
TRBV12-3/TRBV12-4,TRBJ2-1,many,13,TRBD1,TGTGCCAGCAGTGAGGGACAGTACAATGAGCAGTTCTTC,CASSEGQYNEQFF
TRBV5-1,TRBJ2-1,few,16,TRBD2,TGCGCCAGCAGCTTGGGGAGCGGGGGATCTCACAATGAGCAGTTCTTC,CASSLGSGGSHNEQFF
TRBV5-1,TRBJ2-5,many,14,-,TGCGCCAGCAGCTCCTCCCGGGAAGCCCGGACCCAGTACTTC,CASSSSREARTQYF
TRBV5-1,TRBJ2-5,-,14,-,TGCGCCAGCAGCGGCCTGGGGTTACGGGAGACCCAGTACTTC,CASSGLGLRETQYF